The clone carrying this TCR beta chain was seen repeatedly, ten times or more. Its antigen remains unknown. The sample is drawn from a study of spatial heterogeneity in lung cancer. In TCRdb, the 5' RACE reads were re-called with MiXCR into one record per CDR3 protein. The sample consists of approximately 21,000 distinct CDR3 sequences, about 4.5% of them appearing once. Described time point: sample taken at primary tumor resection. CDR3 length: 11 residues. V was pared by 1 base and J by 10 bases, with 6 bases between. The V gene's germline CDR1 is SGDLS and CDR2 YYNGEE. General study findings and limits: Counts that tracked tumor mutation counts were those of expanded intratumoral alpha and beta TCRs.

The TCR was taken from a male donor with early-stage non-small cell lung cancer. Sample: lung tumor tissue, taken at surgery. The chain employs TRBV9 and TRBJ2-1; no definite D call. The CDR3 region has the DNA TGTGCCAGCAGCGTATTGGAGGAGCAGTTCTTC. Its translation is CASSVLEEQFF. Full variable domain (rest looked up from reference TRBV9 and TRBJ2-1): DSGVTQTPKHLITATGQRVTLRCSPRSGDLSVYWYQQSLDQGLQFLIQYYNGEERAKGNILERFSAQQFPDLHSELNLSSLELGDSALYFCASSVLEEQFFGPGTRLTVL.